This T cell receptor beta chain was identified in a study of OX40 agonist ivuxolimab in advanced cancers. The CDR3 runs to 12 residues. Looked up from germline, CDR1 is WNHNN and CDR2 is SYGVQD (reference sequence). The J segment lost 3 bases and the V segment lost 8 bases, leaving 2 bases of the junction unmatched. TCRdb's copy holds only in-frame clones and misses some; the assay was immunoSEQ multiplex PCR. The table shows 60,000 or so clones, with over 70% occurring only once. The sample was CD4+ or CD8+ T cells sorted from blood, taken in a trial of the OX40 agonist ivuxolimab. The receptor's source is an adult with an advanced solid tumor such as melanoma, head and neck, liver or kidney cancer. The J gene is TRBJ2-3, the V gene TRBV10-1; the match to TRBD2 covers 7 bases. CDR3 sequence: CASGTTTDTQYF. DNA for the CDR3: TGCGCCAGCGGGACTACAACAGATACGCAGTATTTT.